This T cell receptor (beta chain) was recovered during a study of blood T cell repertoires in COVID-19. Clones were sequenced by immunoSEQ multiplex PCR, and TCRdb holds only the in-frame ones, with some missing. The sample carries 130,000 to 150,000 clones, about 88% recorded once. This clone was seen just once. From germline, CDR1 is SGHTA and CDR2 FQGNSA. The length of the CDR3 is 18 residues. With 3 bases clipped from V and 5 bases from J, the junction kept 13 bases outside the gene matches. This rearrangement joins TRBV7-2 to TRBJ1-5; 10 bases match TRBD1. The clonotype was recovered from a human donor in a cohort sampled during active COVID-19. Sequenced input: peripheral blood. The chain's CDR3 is CASSLLNSGTGVHQPQHF. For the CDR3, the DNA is TGTGCCAGCAGCTTGCTGAACTCCGGGACAGGGGTCCATCAGCCCCAGCATTTT.